These 22 T cell receptor beta chains share one sample of origin, sequenced in a study of T cells after yellow fever vaccination (dated by TCRdb to the late 2010s). This specimen's treatment or condition label, per the study, means: live attenuated yellow fever vaccine strain. Library construction relied on 5' RACE. Sequencer: Illumina HiSeq 2500. The public reads were quality trimmed at Q25 with fastp and then assembled into clones with MiXCR by TCRdb, keeping productive beta chains. Rows are unified per CDR3 protein, each entry keeping the most common DNA and genes. This sample holds 300,000 to 400,000 distinct CDR3 sequences; 6.2% were observed only once. The ten largest account for approximately 15% of the sample. The sequencing here drew on PBMCs, taken 5 days after the yellow fever booster vaccination. The source is a man under 40 who received the YFV17D yellow fever vaccine.

This clonotype appeared a few times. The V gene is TRBV5-8, the J gene TRBJ2-1, with a weak D call TRBD1 (6 bases). The germline gives CDR1 SGHTS, CDR2 YDEGEE. The germline V and J ends were trimmed by 3 bases and 1 base, with 14 bases remaining between them. The CDR3 has 16 amino acids. Here the CDR3 reads CASSSRLTGSYNEQFF. CDR3 coding DNA: TGTGCCAGCAGCTCCCGGCTGACAGGATCCTACAATGAGCAGTTCTTC. The full variable domain, in which reference TRBV5-8 and TRBJ2-1 provide the parts outside the CDR3, is EAGVTQSPTHLIKTRGQQATLRCSPISGHTSVYWYQQALGLGLQFLLWYDEGEERNRGNFPPRFSGRQFPNYSSELNVNALELEDSALYLCASSSRLTGSYNEQFFGPGTRLTVL.

This clonotype was seen repeatedly, ten times or more. This CDR3 reads CASRTGTSEFAQYF. CDR3 DNA: TGTGCCAGCAGGACCGGGACTAGCGAGTTCGCGCAGTATTTT. The rearrangement joins TRBV27 to TRBJ2-3; 10 bases are shared with TRBD2. Trimming took 6 bases from V and 10 from J; bases not matched to a gene: 10. Per the germline V gene, CDR1 is MNHEY and CDR2 is SMNVEV (reference sequence). The CDR3 has 14 residues.

The J gene is TRBJ2-7, the V gene TRBV6-1; TRBD1 might be the D (6 bases). The V gene's germline CDR1 is MNHNS and CDR2 SASEGT. Deletions cut 3 bases from V and 3 bases from J, with 9 bases between. The CDR3 has 13 residues. This CDR3 reads CASSEGAYYEQYF. CDR3 coding DNA: TGTGCCAGCAGTGAGGGGGCATACTACGAGCAGTACTTC.

This clonotype turned up a few times. The CDR3 coding sequence is TGTGCCAGCAGCCCAGACTTGATGACTTCATCCGAGCAGTACTTC. It is translated as CASSPDLMTSSEQYF. This chain uses TRBV5-4 with TRBJ2-7; D not resolved. Germline V gives CDR1 SGHNT, CDR2 YYREEE (reference sequence). V was trimmed by 4 bases and J by 6 bases, leaving 20 bases between them. The CDR3 contains 15 residues.

This clonotype was recorded at least ten times. V and J are TRBV15 and TRBJ1-5; D is perhaps TRBD1 (6 bases). Germline V gene sequence: CDR1 LNHNV, CDR2 YYDKDF (reference sequence). The CDR3 totals 14 residues. The V gene lost 4 bases and the J gene lost 7 bases, with 14 bases spanning the gap. DNA of the CDR3: TGTGCCACCAGCACAGCGGGGGCGGGGCAGCCCCAGCATTTT. As protein: CATSTAGAGQPQHF.

The chain has TRBV20-1 and TRBJ2-5, with 11 bases fitting TRBD2. V shed 0 bases, J shed 1 base, and the junction held 4 bases outside the gene matches. Germline CDR1 is DFQATT and CDR2 is SNEGSKA (reference sequence). This CDR3 spans 16 amino acids. CDR3 in amino acids: CSARDLAGGPQETQYF. In nucleotides, the CDR3 is TGCAGTGCTAGAGATCTAGCGGGAGGCCCCCAAGAGACCCAGTACTTC.

This clonotype was counted ten times or more. The chain couples TRBV12-3 or TRBV12-4 to TRBJ1-5, with D unclear. V lost 3 bases and J lost 0, with 6 bases in between. This CDR3 has 14 amino acids. The CDR3 DNA sequence: TGTGCCAGCAGTTTCGGTTATAGCAATCAGCCCCAGCATTTT. Translating it yields CASSFGYSNQPQHF.

This clonotype occurred many times. The chain links TRBV9 to TRBJ2-5, with D uncertain. CDR3 length: 15 amino acids. Germline V CDR1 and CDR2: SGDLS, YYNGEE. The V and J ends lost 2 bases and 3 bases respectively, with 14 bases between them. CDR3 loop: CASSVTLQAEETQYF. The CDR3 DNA reads as TGTGCCAGCAGCGTGACCCTCCAGGCAGAAGAGACCCAGTACTTC. Supplemented by reference TRBV9 and TRBJ2-5, the full variable domain reads DSGVTQTPKHLITATGQRVTLRCSPRSGDLSVYWYQQSLDQGLQFLIQYYNGEERAKGNILERFSAQQFPDLHSELNLSSLELGDSALYFCASSVTLQAEETQYFGPGTRLLVL.

This clonotype was recorded many times. This chain connects TRBV30 to TRBJ2-3, with TRBD1 matching 9 bases. CDR1 is GTSNPN and CDR2 is SVGIG in the germline V gene (reference sequence). CDR3 length: 13 amino acids. V trimming: 6 bases; J trimming: 1 base; junction bases outside the gene matches: 2. The DNA for the CDR3 is TGTGCCTGCCGGGACAGGGGCACAGATACGCAGTATTTT. It is translated as CACRDRGTDTQYF. The entire variable domain, with the rest obtained from reference TRBV30 and TRBJ2-3, is as follows: SQTIHQWPATLVQPVGSPLSLECTVEGTSNPNLYWYRQAAGRGLQLLFYSVGIGQISSEVPQNLSASRPQDRQFILSSKKLLLSDSGFYLCACRDRGTDTQYFGPGTRLTVL.

CDR3 in amino acids: CASSVDGSSTDTQYF. For the CDR3, the DNA is TGTGCCAGCAGCGTAGACGGGAGCAGCACAGATACGCAGTATTTT. This chain connects TRBV9 to TRBJ2-3; D perhaps matches TRBD2 (6 bases). Germline-derived CDR1 and CDR2 are SGDLS and YYNGEE. The CDR3 consists of 15 residues. Trimming took 0 bases from V and 0 from J, leaving 8 bases between them. Complete variable domain (other parts from reference TRBV9 and TRBJ2-3): DSGVTQTPKHLITATGQRVTLRCSPRSGDLSVYWYQQSLDQGLQFLIQYYNGEERAKGNILERFSAQQFPDLHSELNLSSLELGDSALYFCASSVDGSSTDTQYFGPGTRLTVL.

This clonotype has ten or more counts. This chain's CDR3 is CSQLSGGYNEQFF. The CDR3 DNA reads as TGCAGCCAGTTATCAGGGGGCTACAATGAGCAGTTCTTC. The rearrangement uses TRBV29-1 and TRBJ2-1, with 7 bases identical to TRBD1. V was clipped by 8 bases and J by 3 bases; unmatched bases: 7. The CDR3 consists of 13 residues. Germline V gene data show CDR1 as SQVTM and CDR2 as ANQGSEA.

This clonotype turned up a few times. The chain couples TRBV18 to TRBJ1-1; tentative D call: TRBD1 (6 bases). The CDR3 spans 13 residues. V dropped 5 bases and J dropped 6 bases, with 13 bases sitting between them. Germline-derived CDR1 and CDR2 are KGHSH and LQKENI. CDR3: CASSAFDRSEAFF. In DNA form, the CDR3 reads TGTGCCAGCTCAGCATTTGACAGGTCTGAAGCTTTCTTT.

This clonotype was found many times. The chain links TRBV27 to TRBJ2-7, with a tentative D call TRBD2 (6 bases). Germline loops: CDR1 MNHEY, CDR2 SMNVEV (reference sequence). Trimming shortened V by 8 bases and J by 0 bases, and 11 bases separated the two germline ends. The CDR3 totals 13 residues. The CDR3 here is CASRLTSSYEQYF. The CDR3 DNA sequence: TGTGCCAGCCGCTTGACTAGCTCCTACGAGCAGTACTTC.

The gene calls are TRBV20-1 and TRBJ2-7; D tentatively reads TRBD1 or TRBD2 (5 bases each). The CDR3 spans 15 residues. V was trimmed by 6 bases and J by 3 bases, leaving 21 bases between them. The V gene's germline CDR1 is DFQATT and CDR2 SNEGSKA (reference sequence). Here the CDR3 DNA reads TGCAGTGCCCAAAACCCAGACCGGGACGGCTACGAGCAGTACTTC. Its translation is CSAQNPDRDGYEQYF.

This clonotype was seen ten or more times. The CDR3 DNA sequence: TGTGCCAGCAGTTACTGGATGGGGGAGCTGTTTTTT. This codes for CASSYWMGELFF. V usage is TRBV6-2 or TRBV6-3 and J usage is TRBJ2-2; D uncertain. Per the germline V gene, CDR1 is MNHEY and CDR2 is SVGEGT. V gave up 1 base and J gave up 8 bases, with 5 bases separating them. The CDR3 is made up of 12 amino acids.

This clonotype was counted many times. The CDR3 coding sequence is TGTGCCACTTCGAGGACTAGCGCCTTCAGCTCCTACAATGAGCAGTTCTTC. Residues: CATSRTSAFSSYNEQFF. The chain joins TRBV18 to TRBJ2-1; 9 bases map to TRBD2. The CDR3 consists of 17 residues. The V gene end was trimmed by 10 bases and the J gene end by 0 bases; junction bases not matched to a gene: 13. Germline V gene lookup returns CDR1 KGHSH and CDR2 LQKENI.

This clonotype was seen many times. This chain joins TRBV6-2 or TRBV6-3 and TRBJ2-2, with 12 bases lining up with TRBD2. J gave up 1 base and V 4 bases, and 4 bases lay outside the gene matches. This CDR3 has 17 residues. Germline assignment: CDR1 MNHEY and CDR2 SVGEGT. The CDR3 sequence is CASSSLAGGQNTGELFF. DNA of the CDR3: TGTGCCAGCAGTTCACTAGCGGGAGGTCAGAACACCGGGGAGCTGTTTTTT.

The chain recombines TRBV27 with TRBJ2-5; 9 nucleotides agree with TRBD1. The CDR3 runs 13 residues. The V and J ends lost 8 bases and 1 base, in that order; junction bases with no gene match: 2. Germline V CDR1 and CDR2: MNHEY, SMNVEV (reference sequence). As DNA, the CDR3 is TGTGCCAGCCAGGGACAGGGCCAAGAGACCCAGTACTTC. Its translation: CASQGQGQETQYF.

This clonotype occurred a few times. This chain uses TRBV18 with TRBJ2-7, with D hard to call. The CDR3 has 13 residues. The germline V and J ends were trimmed by 0 bases and 9 bases, with 12 bases remaining between them. The germline V gene has CDR1 KGHSH and CDR2 LQKENI. CDR3: CASSPPGILGQYF. CDR3 in DNA: TGTGCCAGCTCACCACCGGGCATTCTAGGGCAGTACTTC.

In this sample, this clonotype turned up many times. This sequence joins TRBV29-1 and TRBJ2-3; tentative D call: TRBD2 (6 bases). Germline loops: CDR1 SQVTM, CDR2 ANQGSEA. CDR3 size: 13 residues. Trimming left V 3 bases short and J 3 bases short, with 10 bases between. The CDR3 loop is CSVEASATDTQYF. CDR3 bases: TGCAGCGTTGAGGCTAGCGCTACAGATACGCAGTATTTT.

This clonotype was seen ten or more times. V is TRBV3-1 and J is TRBJ1-1; maybe TRBD1 (6 bases). Between the trimmed V and J ends, which lost 4 bases and 5 bases, there was a span of 14 bases. The CDR3 is made up of 14 amino acids. Germline CDR1 and CDR2: LGHDT and YNNKEL (reference sequence). As DNA, the CDR3 is TGTGCCAGCAGCCCATGGACAGATGGGACTGAAGCTTTCTTT. Amino acid sequence: CASSPWTDGTEAFF. Supplemented by reference TRBV3-1 and TRBJ1-1, the full variable domain reads DTAVSQTPKYLVTQMGNDKSIKCEQNLGHDTMYWYKQDSKKFLKIMFSYNNKELIINETVPNRFSPKSPDKAHLNLHINSLELGDSAVYFCASSPWTDGTEAFFGQGTRLTVV.

This clonotype was detected only a few times. The chain is built from TRBV5-5 and TRBJ1-1; tentatively, D is TRBD1 (6 bases). The ends were cut back, 3 bases at V and 1 base at J, with 10 bases in the middle. Germline-derived CDR1 and CDR2 are SGHKS and YYEKEE (reference sequence). There are 14 residues in the CDR3. The CDR3 nucleotides read TGTGCCAGCAGCTACCAGACAGGGAACACTGAAGCTTTCTTT. It encodes CASSYQTGNTEAFF.